The entry below describes one TCR beta chain. Its target is not known. These data are taken from a study of identical twins. Study-wide findings and caveats: A lower insertion count was a feature of abundant cord blood beta clonotypes, with no such feature in memory repertoires. Surplus twin overlap in beta out-of-frame sequences was less pronounced.

TCRdb re-called the 5' RACE reads with MiXCR, one entry per CDR3 protein. The sample yields under 350,000 distinct CDR3 sequences, 8.5% to 9.5% seen once. Germline CDR1 and CDR2: SGHAT and FQNNGV. The V and J ends lost 2 bases and 7 bases, in that order; junction bases with no gene match: 10. This CDR3 is built from 17 residues. The sample was also reused in another study, on yellow fever vaccine responses in identical twins.

Source material: CD8+ T cells sorted from blood. The clonotype was recovered from a woman between 18 and 29 years old in good health. The chain couples TRBV11-2 to TRBJ2-5; 13 nucleotides agree with TRBD2. The CDR3 nucleotides are TGTGCCAGCAGCTTACAGACTAGCGGGAGGCCACTGGGGACCCAGTACTTC. It is translated as CASSLQTSGRPLGTQYF.